This record covers a single T cell receptor beta chain. This entry comes from a study of blood T cell repertoires in COVID-19. Overall study: From the United States, Italy and Spain came samples of acute and convalescent COVID-19. PBMCs, B-cell-depleted T cells, or T cells provided the cDNA or gDNA that made up the material.

In the original analysis: By means of reference gene primer amplification, nucleated cell counts were estimated. Generated by immunoSEQ multiplex PCR, the TCRdb table keeps only in-frame clones and is missing some. V, J and clone size were drawn from that table, and D and trimming were deduced from the DNA. The table records 100,000 or so clones, around 73% of them present only once. Trimming pared 1 base from V and 7 bases from J, leaving 7 bases between. Germline V gives CDR1 LNHDA, CDR2 SQIVND (reference sequence). The CDR3 length is 12 residues. The chain couples TRBV19 to TRBJ1-2; D gene ambiguous. The sequence was collected from a man in his fifties or sixties with active or convalescent COVID-19. What was sequenced was peripheral blood. CDR3 sequence reads: CASSIVTGGYTF. As DNA, the CDR3 is TGTGCCAGTAGTATAGTAACCGGTGGCTACACCTTC.